This T cell receptor beta chain was captured by sequencing in a study of tumor-infiltrating lymphocytes in primary liver carcinoma (dated by TCRdb to about 2017). As for the study more broadly: Between late 2015 and 2016, five patients in China with histopathologically diagnosed primary liver carcinoma had surgical resection. The five patients, three men and two women aged 30 to 69 years, had hepatocellular carcinoma (four) or combined HCC and intrahepatic cholangiocarcinoma (one). The tumors of the five patients were staged as T1-T3 N0M0, with maximum diameters ranging from roughly 4.2 to 10 cm. Samples yielded roughly 3.5 to 8 million productive TCRbeta reads; read depth did not differ significantly between tissue types. Across five regions of each liver tumor, along with adjacent normal tissue and blood, the study brought together TCRbeta repertoire sequencing, expression microarrays and whole-exome sequencing. A total of approximately 35 specimens from 5 patients underwent TCRbeta repertoire sequencing, comprising around 25 tumor regions, 5 adjacent noncancerous liver tissues and 5 peripheral blood samples. Reproducibility between technical replicate repertoires was high, with correlation coefficients above 0.95 and mean shared-clone rates about 0.9.

The research as a whole found: Because the samples were bulk and unsorted, CD4+ and CD8+ T cell repertoires could not be compared. Only the TCR beta chain was sequenced, so true repertoire diversity is likely underestimated because unpaired alpha chains were not captured. The top 250 clones made up a significantly larger repertoire fraction in tumors than in blood (p = 0.039). Repertoire overlap was found to be higher between tumor regions (mean approximately 36%) than between tumor-adjacent (about 17%) or tumor-blood (about 14%) pairs, consistent with antigen-driven expansion. With just four or five patients in the study, the authors point out that the findings should be validated in a larger study.

A constant-region primer and ProtoScript II reverse transcriptase were used to reverse-transcribe TCRbeta-specific cDNA from approximately 450 ng total RNA. Three nested multiplex PCR rounds, following a slightly modified ARM-PCR procedure, were used to build the TCRbeta libraries. Multiplex TRBV1-TRBV30 forward primers and a Cbeta reverse primer were used in the first two PCR rounds, each of which was run for roughly 9 cycles. Sample barcodes and Illumina adapters were attached in a final 25-cycle PCR using Deep VentR polymerase. Before sequencing, amplicons of 200-500 bp were purified from gel using a QIAquick gel extraction kit. The TCRbeta amplicons were sequenced with 250-bp paired-end reads on an Illumina HiSeq 2500. As for the authors' bioinformatics: Trimmomatic v0.33 was used to quality-trim the reads, and FLASH v1.2.11 was used to merge paired reads so that full CDR3 sequences could be recovered. V, D and J germline segments were assigned to the rearranged TCRbeta sequences using MiGEC v1.2.1b. Clonotype statistics and Shannon-Wiener diversity indices were computed with VDJtools v1.0.0. Except for diversity analysis, only the 250 most abundant clonotypes of each sample were used in subsequent analyses to reduce sampling bias. The raw public data were reprocessed by TCRdb itself: fastp quality trimming at Q25, MiXCR clonotype calling, in-frame beta chains only. When rows share a CDR3 protein, they turn into one entry using the most common DNA and genes. The V and J calls were determined by TCRdb, not by the authors. The sample table contains almost 200,000 distinct CDR3 sequences; only one count was recorded for 65% of them. About 7.1% of the sample goes to the ten largest clones.

Reading from cysteine to phenylalanine, the CDR3 counts 15 amino acids. Of the read, only the CDR3 DNA is kept; its 45 bases are in frame from base 1. Compared with germline, V lacks 3 bases and J lacks 7 bases; bases without a gene match: 11. Blood RNA was extracted from unsorted whole blood using TRIzol reagent, and germline DNA was obtained with the DNeasy Blood & Tissue kit. At the time of sampling, the patients had chronic HBV infection and had not received any treatment. Around 3.6 milliliters of peripheral blood were collected into K2EDTA tubes before surgery. Regarding this clonotype: Its binding antigen is unknown. Per-nucleotide qualities are absent, and no much larger clonotype sits a single base away.

The chain is made from TRBV12-3 or TRBV12-4 and TRBJ2-5; TRBD1 fits 7 bases in the junction. This clonotype originated in a woman aged 60 to 75 with primary liver carcinoma and hepatitis B virus infection. Sequencing used peripheral blood. DNA sequence: TGTGCCAGCAGTTTGGGGCAGGGGGACGTAAGGACCCAGTACTTC. It is translated as CASSLGQGDVRTQYF.